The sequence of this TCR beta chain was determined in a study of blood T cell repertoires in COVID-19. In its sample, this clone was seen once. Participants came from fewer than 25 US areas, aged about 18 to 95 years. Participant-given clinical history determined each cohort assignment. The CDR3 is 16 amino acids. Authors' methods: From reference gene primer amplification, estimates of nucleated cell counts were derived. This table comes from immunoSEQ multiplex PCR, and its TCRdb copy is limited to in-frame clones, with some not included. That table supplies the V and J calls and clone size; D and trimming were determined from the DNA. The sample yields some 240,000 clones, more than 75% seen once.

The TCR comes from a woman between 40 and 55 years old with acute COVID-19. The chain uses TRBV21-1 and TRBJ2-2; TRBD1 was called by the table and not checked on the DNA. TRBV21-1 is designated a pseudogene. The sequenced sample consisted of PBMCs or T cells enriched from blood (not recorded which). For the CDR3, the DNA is TGTGCCAGCAGCAAAGAAAGGGGGCCGGACACCGGGGAGCTGTTTTTT. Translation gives CASSKERGPDTGELFF.